This TCR beta chain is drawn from a study of T-cell memory formation after mild COVID-19. Whole-study findings and limits: Contracting CD4+ clones sat mainly in CM and EM; CD8+ in EMRA. Clones contracting day 15 to 85 were balanced CD4/CD8; later expanders leaned CD4+. The appearance of some responding clones in pre-infection memory suggested that cross-reactive memory joined.

This clonotype has only a few counts. What it recognizes is unknown. Constant-segment-primed 5'RACE gave TCR alpha and TCR beta cDNA libraries with sample barcodes and UMIs. TCRdb reanalysed the 5' RACE reads using MiXCR and keeps one entry per CDR3 protein. The data contain 210,000 or so distinct CDR3 sequences, about 10% of them seen just once; the ten biggest clones take up approximately 2.8%. Sequencing was done on a sample of PBMCs or a T cell subset sorted from them (not recorded which). This TCR came from a man aged 18 to 29 who had mild COVID-19 (a few samples of this study predate the infection). Cell type and time point are not known.

CDR3: CASRTDPSTDTQYF. The CDR3 DNA follows: TGCGCCAGTCGGACGGACCCTAGCACAGATACGCAGTATTTT. The J gene is TRBJ2-3, the V gene TRBV5-1; no clear D gene. V lost 8 bases and J lost 0, with 13 bases in between. Germline values: CDR1 SGHRS, CDR2 YFSETQ. The length of the CDR3 is 14 residues.